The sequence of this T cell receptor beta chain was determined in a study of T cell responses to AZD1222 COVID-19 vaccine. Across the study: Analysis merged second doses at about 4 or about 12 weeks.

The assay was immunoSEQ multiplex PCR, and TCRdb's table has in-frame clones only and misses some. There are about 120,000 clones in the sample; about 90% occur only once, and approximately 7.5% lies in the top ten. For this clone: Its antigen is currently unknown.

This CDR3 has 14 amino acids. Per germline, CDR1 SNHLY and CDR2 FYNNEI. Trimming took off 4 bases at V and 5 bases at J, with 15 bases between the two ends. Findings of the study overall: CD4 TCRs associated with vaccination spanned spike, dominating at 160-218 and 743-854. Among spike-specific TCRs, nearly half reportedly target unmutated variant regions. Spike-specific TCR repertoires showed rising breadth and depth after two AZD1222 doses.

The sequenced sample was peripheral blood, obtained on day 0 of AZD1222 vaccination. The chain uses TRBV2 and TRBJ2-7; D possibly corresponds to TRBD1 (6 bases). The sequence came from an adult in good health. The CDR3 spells CASSGGNRVDEQYF. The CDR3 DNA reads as TGTGCCAGCAGTGGTGGTAACAGGGTGGACGAGCAGTACTTC.